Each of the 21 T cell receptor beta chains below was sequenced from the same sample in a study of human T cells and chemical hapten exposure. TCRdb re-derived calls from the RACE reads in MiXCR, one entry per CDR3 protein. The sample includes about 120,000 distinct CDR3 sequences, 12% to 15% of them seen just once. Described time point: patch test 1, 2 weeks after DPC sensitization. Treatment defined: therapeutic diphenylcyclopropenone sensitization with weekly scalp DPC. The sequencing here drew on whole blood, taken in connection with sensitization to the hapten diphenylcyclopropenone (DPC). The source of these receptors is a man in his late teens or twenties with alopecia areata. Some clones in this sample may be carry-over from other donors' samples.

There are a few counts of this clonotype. CDR3 loop: CASSQSGTSGFLTDTQYF. CDR3 in DNA: TGTGCCAGCAGCCAGTCCGGGACTAGCGGATTTCTCACAGATACGCAGTATTTT. The J gene is TRBJ2-3, the V gene TRBV4-2, with TRBD2 identical over 11 bases. With V trimmed by 3 bases and J by 2 bases, 10 bases remained unmatched. In germline, CDR1 is LGHNA, CDR2 YNFKEQ. This CDR3 spans 18 amino acids.

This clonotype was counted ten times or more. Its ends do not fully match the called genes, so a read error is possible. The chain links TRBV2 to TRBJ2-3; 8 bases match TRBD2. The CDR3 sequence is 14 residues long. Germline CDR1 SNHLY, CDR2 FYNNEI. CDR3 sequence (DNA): TGTGCCAGCAGTAAAGCGGGGGAATTAGGTACGCAGTATTTT. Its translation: CASSKAGELGTQYF.

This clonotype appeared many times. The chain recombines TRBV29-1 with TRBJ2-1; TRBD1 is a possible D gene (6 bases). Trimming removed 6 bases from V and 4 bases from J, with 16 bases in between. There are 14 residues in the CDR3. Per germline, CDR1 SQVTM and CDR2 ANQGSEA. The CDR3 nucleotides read TGCAGCGTCCAACAGGGCATCAAATACAATGAGCAGTTCTTC. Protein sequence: CSVQQGIKYNEQFF.

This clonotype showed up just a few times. CDR3 DNA: TGTGCCAGCAGCCCGGGACAGGGGGAGGGTGAAGCTTTCTTT. It yields the protein CASSPGQGEGEAFF. This rearrangement joins TRBV7-9 to TRBJ1-1; 11 bases align to TRBD1. The J segment lost 7 bases and the V segment lost 5 bases, leaving 6 bases of the junction unmatched. The CDR3 is 14 amino acids. The V gene's germline CDR1 is SEHNR and CDR2 FQNEAQ (reference sequence).

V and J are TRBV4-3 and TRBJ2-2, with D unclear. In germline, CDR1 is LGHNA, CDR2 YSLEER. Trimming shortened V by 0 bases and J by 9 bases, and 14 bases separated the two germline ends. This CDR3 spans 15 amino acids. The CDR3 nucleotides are TGCGCCAGCAGCCAAGACCGCCTTCGCGACCGGGAGCTGTTTTTT. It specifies CASSQDRLRDRELFF.

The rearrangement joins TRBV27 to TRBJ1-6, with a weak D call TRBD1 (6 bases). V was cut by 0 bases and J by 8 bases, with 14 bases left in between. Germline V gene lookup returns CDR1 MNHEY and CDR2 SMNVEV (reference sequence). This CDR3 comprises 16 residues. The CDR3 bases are TGTGCCAGCAGTTTATCCCGCAGGGGAGGTTATTCACCCCTCCACTTT. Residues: CASSLSRRGGYSPLHF.

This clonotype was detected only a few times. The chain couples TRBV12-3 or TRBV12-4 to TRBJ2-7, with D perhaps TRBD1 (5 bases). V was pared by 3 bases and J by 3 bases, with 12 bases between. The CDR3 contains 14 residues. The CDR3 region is CASSLGTGNYEQYV. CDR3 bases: TGTGCCAGCAGTTTGGGTACAGGAAACTACGAGCAGTACGTC.

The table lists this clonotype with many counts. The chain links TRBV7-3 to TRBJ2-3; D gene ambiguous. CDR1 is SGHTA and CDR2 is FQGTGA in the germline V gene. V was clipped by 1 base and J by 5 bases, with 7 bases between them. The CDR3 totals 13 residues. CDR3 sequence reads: CASSLSREDTQYF. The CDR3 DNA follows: TGTGCCAGCAGCTTAAGTAGGGAAGATACGCAGTATTTT.

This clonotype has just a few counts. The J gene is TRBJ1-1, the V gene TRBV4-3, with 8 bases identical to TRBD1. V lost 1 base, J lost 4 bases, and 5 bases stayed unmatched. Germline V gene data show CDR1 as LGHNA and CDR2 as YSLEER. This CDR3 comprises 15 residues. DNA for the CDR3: TGCGCCAGCAGCCAAGTTTCCAGGGGGCGCACTGAAGCTTTCTTT. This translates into CASSQVSRGRTEAFF.

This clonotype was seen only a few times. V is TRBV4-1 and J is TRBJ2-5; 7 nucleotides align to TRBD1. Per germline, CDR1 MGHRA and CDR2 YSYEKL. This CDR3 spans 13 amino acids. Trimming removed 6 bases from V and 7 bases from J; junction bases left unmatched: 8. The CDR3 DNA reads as TGCGCCAGCAGAGACAGGGCCCGAGGGACCCAGTACTTC. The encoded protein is CASRDRARGTQYF.

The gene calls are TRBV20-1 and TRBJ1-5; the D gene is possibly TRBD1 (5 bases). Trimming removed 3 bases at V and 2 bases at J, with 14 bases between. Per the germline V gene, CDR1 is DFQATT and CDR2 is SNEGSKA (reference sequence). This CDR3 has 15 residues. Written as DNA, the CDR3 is TGCAGTGCTAGTGTAGGGGCTGGGGGCAATCAGCCCCAGCATTTT. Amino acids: CSASVGAGGNQPQHF.

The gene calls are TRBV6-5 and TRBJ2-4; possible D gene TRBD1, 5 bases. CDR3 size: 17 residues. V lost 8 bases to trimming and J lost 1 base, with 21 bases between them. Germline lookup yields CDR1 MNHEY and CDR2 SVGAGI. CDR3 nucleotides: TGTGCCAGCCGTCACATCACAACAGGATCGGCCAAAAACATTCAGTACTTC. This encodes CASRHITTGSAKNIQYF.

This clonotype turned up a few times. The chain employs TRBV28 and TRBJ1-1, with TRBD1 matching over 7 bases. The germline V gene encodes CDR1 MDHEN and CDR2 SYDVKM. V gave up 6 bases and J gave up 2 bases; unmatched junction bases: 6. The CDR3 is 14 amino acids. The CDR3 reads CASSTGTANTEAFF. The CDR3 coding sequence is TGTGCCAGCAGCACCGGGACAGCCAACACTGAAGCTTTCTTT.

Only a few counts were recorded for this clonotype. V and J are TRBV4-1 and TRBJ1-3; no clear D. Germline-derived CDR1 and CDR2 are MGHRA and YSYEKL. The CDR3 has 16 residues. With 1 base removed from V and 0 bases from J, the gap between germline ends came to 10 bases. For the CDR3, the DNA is TGCGCCAGCAGCCAAGGGGTCCTAGGCTCTGGAAACACCATATATTTT. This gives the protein CASSQGVLGSGNTIYF.

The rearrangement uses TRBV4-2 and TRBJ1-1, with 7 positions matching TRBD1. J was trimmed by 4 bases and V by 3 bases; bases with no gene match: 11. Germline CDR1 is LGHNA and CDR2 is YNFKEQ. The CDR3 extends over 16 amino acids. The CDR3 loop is CASSHLQGRGSTEAFF. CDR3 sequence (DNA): TGTGCCAGCAGCCATTTACAGGGGAGAGGGAGCACTGAAGCTTTCTTT.

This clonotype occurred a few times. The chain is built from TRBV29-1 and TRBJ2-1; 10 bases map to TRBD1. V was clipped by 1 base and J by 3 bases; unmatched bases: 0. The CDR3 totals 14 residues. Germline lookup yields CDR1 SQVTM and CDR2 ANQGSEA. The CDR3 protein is CSVEGTGGYNEQFF. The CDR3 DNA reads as TGCAGCGTTGAAGGGACAGGGGGCTACAATGAGCAGTTCTTC.

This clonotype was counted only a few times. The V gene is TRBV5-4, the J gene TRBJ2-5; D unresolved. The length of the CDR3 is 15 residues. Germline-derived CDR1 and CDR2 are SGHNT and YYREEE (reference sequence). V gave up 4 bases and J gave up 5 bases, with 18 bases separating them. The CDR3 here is CASSDPGKEWETQYF. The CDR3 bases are TGTGCCAGCAGCGACCCGGGCAAGGAATGGGAGACCCAGTACTTC.

The CDR3 spells CASSLADRGQFF. The CDR3 DNA follows: TGTGCCAGCAGTTTAGCGGATAGGGGGCAATTCTTC. The chain recombines TRBV12-3 or TRBV12-4 with TRBJ2-1; 7 bases are a match to TRBD1. V trimming: 0 bases; J trimming: 16 bases; junction bases outside the gene matches: 6. CDR3 size: 12 residues.

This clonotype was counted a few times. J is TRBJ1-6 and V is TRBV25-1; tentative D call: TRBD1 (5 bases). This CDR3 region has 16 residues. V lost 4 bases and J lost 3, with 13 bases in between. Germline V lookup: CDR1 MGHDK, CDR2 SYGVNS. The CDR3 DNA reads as TGTGCCAGCAGTGTGACAGATCCTTACTATAATTCACCCCTCCACTTT. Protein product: CASSVTDPYYNSPLHF.

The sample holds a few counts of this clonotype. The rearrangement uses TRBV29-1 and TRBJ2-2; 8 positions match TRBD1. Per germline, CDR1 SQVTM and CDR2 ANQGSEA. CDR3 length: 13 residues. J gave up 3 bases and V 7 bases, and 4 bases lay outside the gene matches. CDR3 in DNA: TGCAGCGCCGACAGGGGAGACACCGGGGAGCTGTTTTTT. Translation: CSADRGDTGELFF.

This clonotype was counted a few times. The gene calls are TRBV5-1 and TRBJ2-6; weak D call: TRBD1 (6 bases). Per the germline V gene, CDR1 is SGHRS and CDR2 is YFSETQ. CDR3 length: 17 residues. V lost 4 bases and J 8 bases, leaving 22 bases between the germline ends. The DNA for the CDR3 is TGCGCCAGCAGCACTGACAGGCCGGGCGGTGGTACCAACGTCCTGACTTTC. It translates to CASSTDRPGGGTNVLTF.